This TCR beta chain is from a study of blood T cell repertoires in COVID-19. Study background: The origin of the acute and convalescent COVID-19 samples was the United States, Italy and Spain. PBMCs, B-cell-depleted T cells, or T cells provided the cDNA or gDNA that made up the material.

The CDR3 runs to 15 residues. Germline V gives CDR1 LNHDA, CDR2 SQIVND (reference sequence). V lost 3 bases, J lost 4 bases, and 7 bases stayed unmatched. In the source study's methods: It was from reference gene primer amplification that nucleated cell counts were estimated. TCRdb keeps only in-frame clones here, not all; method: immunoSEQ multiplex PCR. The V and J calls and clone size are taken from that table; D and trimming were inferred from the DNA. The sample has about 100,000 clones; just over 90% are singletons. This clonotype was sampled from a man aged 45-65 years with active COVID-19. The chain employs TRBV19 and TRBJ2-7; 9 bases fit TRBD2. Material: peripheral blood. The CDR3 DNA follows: TGTGCCAGTAGTATGGCGGGAGCGGGGGGATACGAGCAGTACTTC. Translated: CASSMAGAGGYEQYF.